Presented here are 13 T cell receptor beta chains from one specimen sequenced in a study of monozygotic twins with inflammatory bowel disease (dated by TCRdb to between 2018 and 2021). Library preparation employed 5' RACE. Sequencing used an Illumina HiSeq 2500. TCRdb reprocessed the reads, and each CDR3 protein sequence is entered once, without DNA. This sample's table lists about 380,000 distinct CDR3 sequences. The leading ten clones occupy 2% to 3% of the sample. Sequenced input: blood. All receptors come from a human donor with ulcerative colitis or Crohn's disease, or a healthy co-twin of an affected twin (not recorded which).

This chain links TRBV20-1 with TRBJ2-3; the TRBD1 assignment by TCRdb is unverifiable without DNA. The CDR3 loop spans 14 amino acids. CDR1 and CDR2 from the germline V gene are DFQATT and SNEGSKA (reference sequence). This CDR3 is CSASGAVSTDTQYF.

The chain uses TRBV20-1 and TRBJ2-1. Germline V gene data show CDR1 as DFQATT and CDR2 as SNEGSKA (reference sequence). This CDR3 contains 14 residues. The CDR3 sequence: CSVFGRSSYNEQFF.

The rearrangement links TRBV11-2 to TRBJ1-3; absent DNA, TCRdb's TRBD1 call cannot be checked. Germline V gene sequence: CDR1 SGHAT, CDR2 FQNNGV. The CDR3 has 15 amino acids. This CDR3 is CASSPNRGSGNTIYF.

The chain recombines TRBV15 with TRBJ1-2; TCRdb proposes TRBD1, but this gene call is untestable without DNA. Germline CDR1 LNHNV, CDR2 YYDKDF (reference sequence). The CDR3 is 15 residues long. CDR3 loop: CATSRAPGTGNGYTF.

The chain carries TRBV7-9 and TRBJ2-7; lacking DNA, the TRBD1 call made by TCRdb goes unchecked. Germline V lookup: CDR1 SEHNR, CDR2 FQNEAQ (reference sequence). The CDR3 length is 14 residues. CDR3 region: CASSHPTVSYEQYF.

The V and J genes are TRBV5-1 and TRBJ1-6. This CDR3 contains 15 residues. CDR1 is SGHRS, CDR2 YFSETQ, per germline. The chain's CDR3 is CASSKGHAGNSPLHF.

The V gene is TRBV5-6, the J gene TRBJ1-2. Per the germline V gene, CDR1 is SGHDT and CDR2 is YYEEEE. The CDR3 has 13 residues. Here the CDR3 reads CASSQRWDYGYTF.

The genes are TRBV12-3 or TRBV12-4 and TRBJ1-1. This CDR3 has 15 residues. CDR3 protein: CASSLSPRLNTEAFF.

The chain employs TRBV7-2 and TRBJ1-5. Germline assignment: CDR1 SGHTA and CDR2 FQGNSA. The CDR3 is 17 amino acids. The CDR3: CASSLGGGVLGNQPQHF.

The chain links TRBV9 to TRBJ2-5; TCRdb reports TRBD2, a call that lacks DNA to check it against. Germline lookup yields CDR1 SGDLS and CDR2 YYNGEE. The CDR3 is 16 residues long. This chain's CDR3 is CASSPRLAGVKETQYF.

CDR3 sequence reads: CASRQGFYEQYF. This chain connects TRBV28 to TRBJ2-7; as DNA is missing, the TRBD1 call by TCRdb cannot be tested. Per germline, CDR1 MDHEN and CDR2 SYDVKM. The CDR3 extends over 12 amino acids.

This sequence joins TRBV28 and TRBJ2-1; TCRdb's assignment of TRBD2 cannot be checked, as there is no DNA. The CDR3 is 15 residues long. In germline, CDR1 is MDHEN, CDR2 SYDVKM. The CDR3 spells CASSPRTSFHNEQFF.

This chain connects TRBV27 to TRBJ2-1; without DNA, the TCRdb call of TRBD2 cannot be checked. Germline V lookup: CDR1 MNHEY, CDR2 SMNVEV (reference sequence). This CDR3 is built from 16 residues. CDR3 in amino acids: CASGPLTSGAINEQFF.